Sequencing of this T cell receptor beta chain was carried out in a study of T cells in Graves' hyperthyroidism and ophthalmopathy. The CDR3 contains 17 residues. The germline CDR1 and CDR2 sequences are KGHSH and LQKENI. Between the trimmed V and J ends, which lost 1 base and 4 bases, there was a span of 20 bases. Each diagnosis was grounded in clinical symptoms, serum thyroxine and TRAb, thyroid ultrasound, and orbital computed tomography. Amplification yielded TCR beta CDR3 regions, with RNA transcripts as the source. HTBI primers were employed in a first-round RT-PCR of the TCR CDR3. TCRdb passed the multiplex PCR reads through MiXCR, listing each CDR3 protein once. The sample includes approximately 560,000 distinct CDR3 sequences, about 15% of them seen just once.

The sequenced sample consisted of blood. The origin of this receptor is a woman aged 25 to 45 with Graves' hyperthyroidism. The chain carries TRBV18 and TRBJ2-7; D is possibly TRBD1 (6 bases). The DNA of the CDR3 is TGTGCCAGCTCACCACGGGGACCTACAGGGAAGGGATACGAGCAGTACTTC. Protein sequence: CASSPRGPTGKGYEQYF.